This T cell receptor (beta chain) was found in a study of CD8 T cells in Susac syndrome. With random hexamers, 0.5 to 1 ug RNA was reverse transcribed. Amplification of the TCR beta CDR3 was carried out by immunoSEQ multiplex PCR, which spanned a total of 54 Vbeta and 13 Jbeta segments. Each CDR3 protein is one row after TCRdb ran MiXCR on the immunoSEQ multiplex PCR reads. The repertoire holds approximately 75,000 distinct CDR3 sequences, with 95% as singletons. The V gene's germline CDR1 is MNHNY and CDR2 SVGAGI (reference sequence). The CDR3 is made up of 14 amino acids. Trimming took 7 bases from V and 6 from J, leaving 16 bases between them. Comment on this clonotype: Its target is unknown.

TCR beta from blood CD8+ and CD4+ T cells was sequenced. In contrast to the negatively isolated CD8+ and CD4+ T cells, TEMRA cells were FACS-enriched. Points from the study as a whole: As acknowledged by the study, its TCR sequencing and HLA analysis included a relatively small number of individuals.

Sequencing input: CD8+ T cells from PBMCs. V usage is TRBV6-6 and J usage is TRBJ2-4; D possibly corresponds to TRBD2 (6 bases). The clonotype comes from a human donor in good health. The DNA of the CDR3 is TGTGCCAGCAAAGAGGAGGGCGAAGGAAACATTCAGTACTTC. Its translation is CASKEEGEGNIQYF.